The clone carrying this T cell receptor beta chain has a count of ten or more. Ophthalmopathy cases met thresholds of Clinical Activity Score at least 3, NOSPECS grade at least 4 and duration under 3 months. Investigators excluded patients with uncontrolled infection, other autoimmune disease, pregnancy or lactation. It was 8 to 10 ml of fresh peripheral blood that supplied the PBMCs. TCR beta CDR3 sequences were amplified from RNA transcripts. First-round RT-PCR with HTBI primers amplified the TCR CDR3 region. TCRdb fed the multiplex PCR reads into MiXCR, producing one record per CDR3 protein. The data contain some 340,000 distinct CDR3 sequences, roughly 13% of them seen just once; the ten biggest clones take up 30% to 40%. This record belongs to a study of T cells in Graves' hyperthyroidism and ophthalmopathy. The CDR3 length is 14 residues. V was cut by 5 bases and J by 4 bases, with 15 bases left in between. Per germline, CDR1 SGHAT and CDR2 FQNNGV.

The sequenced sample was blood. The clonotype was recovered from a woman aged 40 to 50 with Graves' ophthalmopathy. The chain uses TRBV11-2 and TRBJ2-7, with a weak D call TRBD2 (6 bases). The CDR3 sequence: CASSEAGRVYEQYF. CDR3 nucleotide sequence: TGTGCCAGCAGCGAGGCGGGGCGGGTTTACGAGCAGTACTTC.